Included here is one T cell receptor beta chain sequence, with context. Its antigen specificity is not known. Nothing much larger sits one base from this clone, and base qualities are not available. These data belong to a study of lymphopenia after photon versus proton radiotherapy (dated by TCRdb to between 2019 and 2020). In the study overall: In patients with gastrointestinal tumors who developed high-grade lymphopenia, the study compared the immunological effects of photon radiation therapy with those of proton radiation therapy. The study aimed to characterize how the two radiation modalities differ in their impact on the immune system. A cohort of roughly 18 patients with gastrointestinal tumors who received either photon or proton therapy and subsequently developed lymphopenia was included. Overall study outcomes, separate from this receptor: During treatment, patients who received proton therapy stayed relatively stable, whereas patients who received photon therapy lost naive T cells and TCR diversity and gained effector/memory populations. The authors looked at the survival association only in patients who died, and they framed better survival with proton therapy as a possibility rather than a demonstrated result. After the lymphocyte count nadir, repertoires from photon-treated patients showed oligoclonal expansion, particularly of CD8+ Temra cells, and this expansion drove the decline in diversity. Across the cohort, an inverse correlation was found between a larger post-nadir drop in TCR diversity and overall survival time among patients who died.

The library was made by the immunoSEQ multiplex PCR assay. T cell repertoires were profiled with deep sequencing of rearranged TCR beta loci together with multiparametric flow cytometry. TCRdb obtained this table from immuneACCESS and retained in-frame rearrangements with V and J assigned. These tables miss some clones; where compared with another copy, unresolved V genes account for less than half of the shortfall, and the remainder is unexplained. The sample contains more than 70,000 clones, 65% to 85% of them found a single time. The ten largest make up 1.2% to 1.5% of the sample. The germline V gene encodes CDR1 SEHNR and CDR2 FQNEAQ (reference sequence). V lost 2 bases and J lost 8 bases; the stretch between them is 3 bases long. From the cysteine through the phenylalanine, the CDR3 covers 11 amino acids. Only the CDR3 DNA stays, 33 bases, in frame from base 1.

Sequenced here: peripheral blood, sampled from a patient treated with proton-based radiotherapy. The rearrangement joined TRBV7-9 to TRBJ1-4, with the D gene not confidently named. The TCR comes from a man in his sixties with pancreatic cancer. At the DNA level, the sequence is TGTGCCAGCAGCTTAAACGAAAAACTGTTTTTT. The translation is CASSLNEKLFF.